Listed below are T cell receptor beta chains from one sample, sequenced in a study of CD8 T cells in Susac syndrome. TCRdb reprocessed the immunoSEQ multiplex PCR reads with MiXCR, giving one entry per CDR3 protein. This sample has some 140,000 distinct CDR3 sequences, with about 95% found just once. Sequencing input: CD8+ T cells from PBMCs. These TCRs come from a human donor with Susac syndrome. CDR3s include the opening cysteine and the closing phenylalanine or tryptophan. Fields, in order: CDR3 length, clone size, J gene, D gene, V gene, CDR3 protein, CDR3 DNA. A D gene is named only where the DNA matches it firmly. Clone size is shown for a subset of rows, as once, few, many or a class of expanded clone.

cdr3_length: 14; clone_size: NA; j_call: TRBJ2-7; d_call: NA; v_call: TRBV12-3/TRBV12-4; cdr3_aa: CASSFNRESAEQYF; cdr3_nt: TGTGCCAGCAGTTTCAACAGGGAATCGGCCGAGCAGTACTTC
cdr3_length: 15; clone_size: NA; j_call: TRBJ2-7; d_call: TRBD1; v_call: TRBV14; cdr3_aa: CASSPSPGTGGEQYF; cdr3_nt: TGTGCCAGCAGCCCAAGCCCTGGGACAGGGGGCGAGCAGTACTTC
cdr3_length: 17; clone_size: NA; j_call: TRBJ1-1; d_call: NA; v_call: TRBV7-9; cdr3_aa: CASSPPDGQPKDTEAFF; cdr3_nt: TGTGCCAGCAGCCCTCCAGACGGACAGCCAAAGGACACTGAAGCTTTCTTT
cdr3_length: 15; clone_size: NA; j_call: TRBJ2-3; d_call: NA; v_call: TRBV3-1; cdr3_aa: CASSQDLGSTDTQYF; cdr3_nt: TGTGCCAGCAGCCAAGATCTCGGTAGCACAGATACGCAGTATTTT
cdr3_length: 15; clone_size: NA; j_call: TRBJ2-5; d_call: NA; v_call: TRBV5-1; cdr3_aa: CASSLATGRGETQYF; cdr3_nt: TGCGCCAGCAGCTTAGCCACAGGGCGAGGGGAGACCCAGTACTTC
cdr3_length: 12; clone_size: NA; j_call: TRBJ2-7; d_call: NA; v_call: TRBV27; cdr3_aa: CAVLGPAHEQYF; cdr3_nt: TGTGCCGTACTAGGGCCCGCTCACGAGCAGTACTTC
cdr3_length: 17; clone_size: NA; j_call: TRBJ1-5; d_call: NA; v_call: TRBV6-7; cdr3_aa: CASRSEFAKDSNQPQHF; cdr3_nt: TGTGCCAGCAGGTCGGAGTTCGCGAAGGATAGCAATCAGCCCCAGCATTTT
cdr3_length: 15; clone_size: NA; j_call: TRBJ2-3; d_call: TRBD2; v_call: TRBV6-1; cdr3_aa: CAGGTSGSLTDTQYF; cdr3_nt: TGTGCCGGCGGGACTAGCGGAAGCCTCACAGATACGCAGTATTTT
cdr3_length: 13; clone_size: once; j_call: TRBJ2-4; d_call: NA; v_call: TRBV7-2; cdr3_aa: CASSLASGAPSGF; cdr3_nt: TGTGCCAGCAGCTTAGCTTCCGGGGCCCCCAGCGGCTTC
cdr3_length: 13; clone_size: NA; j_call: TRBJ2-1; d_call: NA; v_call: TRBV7-6; cdr3_aa: CASRDVPYNEQFF; cdr3_nt: TGTGCCAGCAGAGATGTTCCCTACAATGAGCAGTTCTTC
cdr3_length: 14; clone_size: few; j_call: TRBJ2-7; d_call: TRBD2; v_call: TRBV20-1; cdr3_aa: CSARDRTSGYEQYF; cdr3_nt: TGCAGTGCTAGAGATCGTACTAGCGGCTACGAGCAGTACTTC
cdr3_length: 18; clone_size: NA; j_call: TRBJ2-1; d_call: TRBD2; v_call: TRBV4-1; cdr3_aa: CASSPIEAGLAGDSEQFF; cdr3_nt: TGCGCCAGCAGCCCCATCGAGGCTGGACTAGCGGGAGACAGTGAGCAGTTCTTC
cdr3_length: 14; clone_size: NA; j_call: TRBJ2-7; d_call: TRBD1; v_call: TRBV29-1; cdr3_aa: CSVEDSDRVFEQYF; cdr3_nt: TGCAGCGTTGAAGATTCGGACAGGGTATTCGAGCAGTACTTC
cdr3_length: 15; clone_size: NA; j_call: TRBJ2-7; d_call: NA; v_call: TRBV19; cdr3_aa: CASSIVNVGIYEQYF; cdr3_nt: TGTGCCAGTAGTATAGTAAATGTGGGAATATACGAGCAGTACTTC
cdr3_length: 12; clone_size: NA; j_call: TRBJ2-5; d_call: NA; v_call: TRBV4-1; cdr3_aa: CASSRDGETQYF; cdr3_nt: TGCGCCAGCAGCCGGGACGGGGAGACCCAGTACTTC
cdr3_length: 16; clone_size: NA; j_call: TRBJ2-2; d_call: NA; v_call: TRBV12-3/TRBV12-4; cdr3_aa: CASSPEGGAGTGELFF; cdr3_nt: TGTGCCAGCAGTCCGGAGGGGGGGGCGGGCACCGGGGAGCTGTTTTTT
cdr3_length: 15; clone_size: NA; j_call: TRBJ2-5; d_call: NA; v_call: TRBV3-1; cdr3_aa: CASSPAGQPRETQYF; cdr3_nt: TGTGCCAGCAGCCCAGCCGGACAGCCACGAGAGACCCAGTACTTC
cdr3_length: 14; clone_size: NA; j_call: TRBJ1-2; d_call: NA; v_call: TRBV5-1; cdr3_aa: CASSSFAGSDGYTF; cdr3_nt: TGCGCCAGCAGCTCCTTTGCCGGCTCCGATGGCTACACCTTC
cdr3_length: 15; clone_size: NA; j_call: TRBJ1-1; d_call: NA; v_call: TRBV18; cdr3_aa: CASSPPIQPNTEAFF; cdr3_nt: TGTGCCAGCTCACCACCTATACAGCCGAACACTGAAGCTTTCTTT
cdr3_length: 13; clone_size: NA; j_call: TRBJ2-7; d_call: NA; v_call: TRBV29-1; cdr3_aa: CSATGGGTYEQYF; cdr3_nt: TGCAGCGCCACCGGCGGAGGAACCTACGAGCAGTACTTC
cdr3_length: 16; clone_size: NA; j_call: TRBJ2-2; d_call: NA; v_call: TRBV9; cdr3_aa: CASSVRSGSVTGELFF; cdr3_nt: TGTGCCAGCAGCGTACGCTCAGGATCGGTCACCGGGGAGCTGTTTTTT
cdr3_length: 16; clone_size: NA; j_call: TRBJ2-3; d_call: NA; v_call: TRBV2; cdr3_aa: CASSDPAARGTDTQYF; cdr3_nt: TGTGCCAGCAGTGACCCAGCGGCAAGAGGCACAGATACGCAGTATTTT
cdr3_length: 12; clone_size: few; j_call: TRBJ2-3; d_call: NA; v_call: TRBV5-1; cdr3_aa: CASLDTADTQYF; cdr3_nt: TGCGCCAGCCTTGACACTGCAGATACGCAGTATTTT
cdr3_length: 14; clone_size: NA; j_call: TRBJ2-4; d_call: NA; v_call: TRBV10-3; cdr3_aa: CAISEEVGYNIQYF; cdr3_nt: TGTGCCATCAGTGAGGAGGTGGGGTATAACATTCAGTACTTC
cdr3_length: 13; clone_size: NA; j_call: TRBJ1-5; d_call: NA; v_call: TRBV9; cdr3_aa: CASSPGGVQPQHF; cdr3_nt: TGTGCCAGTTCACCCGGGGGGGTTCAGCCCCAGCATTTT
cdr3_length: 16; clone_size: NA; j_call: TRBJ1-1; d_call: TRBD1; v_call: TRBV14; cdr3_aa: CASSLWDSPMNTEAFF; cdr3_nt: TGTGCCAGCAGCCTATGGGACAGCCCCATGAACACTGAAGCTTTCTTT
cdr3_length: 16; clone_size: NA; j_call: TRBJ2-6; d_call: NA; v_call: TRBV20-1; cdr3_aa: CSARGVQPSGANVLTF; cdr3_nt: TGCAGTGCTAGGGGGGTCCAACCCTCTGGGGCCAACGTCCTGACTTTC
cdr3_length: 14; clone_size: NA; j_call: TRBJ2-3; d_call: NA; v_call: TRBV13; cdr3_aa: CASSLAGETDTQYF; cdr3_nt: TGTGCCAGCAGCTTAGCGGGAGAAACAGATACGCAGTATTTT
cdr3_length: 20; clone_size: NA; j_call: TRBJ2-5; d_call: TRBD1; v_call: TRBV24-1; cdr3_aa: CATSDPRADRDQEVQETQYF; cdr3_nt: TGTGCCACCAGTGACCCCAGAGCGGACAGGGACCAAGAGGTTCAAGAGACCCAGTACTTC
cdr3_length: 15; clone_size: NA; j_call: TRBJ2-7; d_call: NA; v_call: TRBV20-1; cdr3_aa: CSAREALGMSYEQYF; cdr3_nt: TGCAGTGCTAGAGAGGCGCTGGGTATGAGCTACGAGCAGTACTTC
cdr3_length: 15; clone_size: NA; j_call: TRBJ2-1; d_call: TRBD1; v_call: TRBV3-1; cdr3_aa: CASSRRDRGFDEQFF; cdr3_nt: TGTGCCAGCAGCCGCCGGGACAGGGGATTCGATGAGCAGTTCTTC
cdr3_length: 13; clone_size: NA; j_call: TRBJ2-5; d_call: TRBD2; v_call: TRBV27; cdr3_aa: CASSFSGGETQYF; cdr3_nt: TGTGCCAGCAGTTTTTCGGGAGGAGAGACCCAGTACTTC
cdr3_length: 14; clone_size: NA; j_call: TRBJ2-7; d_call: NA; v_call: TRBV11-1; cdr3_aa: CASSLTNAYYEQYF; cdr3_nt: TGTGCCAGCAGCTTAACAAACGCCTACTACGAGCAGTACTTC
cdr3_length: 13; clone_size: NA; j_call: TRBJ1-1; d_call: NA; v_call: TRBV30; cdr3_aa: CAWSSGGATEAFF; cdr3_nt: TGTGCCTGGAGCAGCGGAGGGGCCACTGAAGCTTTCTTT
cdr3_length: 15; clone_size: once; j_call: TRBJ2-5; d_call: NA; v_call: TRBV2; cdr3_aa: CASTVEQGPQEPQYF; cdr3_nt: TGTGCCAGCACGGTCGAACAGGGTCCCCAAGAGCCCCAGTACTTC
cdr3_length: 13; clone_size: NA; j_call: TRBJ2-1; d_call: TRBD2; v_call: TRBV5-1; cdr3_aa: CASRAGTSGDEFF; cdr3_nt: TGCGCCAGCAGAGCCGGGACTAGCGGAGATGAGTTCTTC
cdr3_length: 14; clone_size: NA; j_call: TRBJ2-5; d_call: NA; v_call: TRBV20-1; cdr3_aa: CSAVGTLKGETQYF; cdr3_nt: TGCAGTGCTGTCGGGACGCTCAAGGGAGAGACCCAGTACTTC
cdr3_length: 14; clone_size: NA; j_call: TRBJ2-5; d_call: TRBD2; v_call: TRBV28; cdr3_aa: CASSLGLDWETQYF; cdr3_nt: TGTGCCAGCAGTCTGGGACTAGATTGGGAGACCCAGTACTTC
cdr3_length: 14; clone_size: NA; j_call: TRBJ2-7; d_call: NA; v_call: TRBV2; cdr3_aa: CASSDSNSSYEQYF; cdr3_nt: TGTGCCAGCAGCGACAGCAATAGCTCCTACGAGCAGTACTTC
cdr3_length: 16; clone_size: NA; j_call: TRBJ2-7; d_call: NA; v_call: TRBV7-2; cdr3_aa: CASSLVAAQRSYEQYF; cdr3_nt: TGTGCCAGCAGCTTAGTTGCAGCGCAGCGCTCCTACGAGCAGTACTTC
cdr3_length: 12; clone_size: NA; j_call: TRBJ2-7; d_call: NA; v_call: TRBV23-1; cdr3_aa: CASSQFWDEQYF; cdr3_nt: TGCGCCAGCAGTCAGTTTTGGGACGAGCAGTACTTC